This T cell receptor (beta chain) was captured in a study of tumor-infiltrating lymphocytes in primary liver carcinoma. Using a constant-region primer together with ProtoScript II reverse transcriptase, TCR beta cDNA was made from roughly 540 ng of total RNA. Slightly modified ARM-PCR served as the procedure for the TCR beta libraries. These libraries came from three rounds of nested multiplex PCR. The two initial PCR rounds, about 9 cycles each, used TRBV1-TRBV30 forward and C-beta reverse primers. One entry per CDR3 protein results from TCRdb running MiXCR on the multiplex PCR reads. The table includes approximately 340,000 distinct CDR3 sequences, 65% detected once. Unsorted whole blood supplied the blood RNA, and germline DNA was isolated too. On this clonotype: Possible read error: a much larger clone is one base away.

This CDR3 spans 11 amino acids. CDR1 MNHEY and CDR2 SVGEGT come from the germline V gene. This TCR was recovered from a man aged 35 to 55 with primary liver carcinoma and hepatitis B virus infection. The chain recombines TRBV6-2 or TRBV6-3 with TRBJ2-1; D is undetermined. The sample was peripheral blood. CDR3 DNA sequence: TGTGCCGGCAGAAAGGGTGGTGAGCAGTTCTTC. Protein: CAGRKGGEQFF.